The 15 T cell receptor beta chains given below trace back to one sample, sequenced in a study of shared clonotypes between healthy human individuals (TCRdb year 2020). Libraries came from the immunoSEQ multiplex PCR assay. Not all clones reach the TCRdb copy of this immuneACCESS table, which keeps in-frame sequences only. Checked studies attribute under half of the gap to unresolved V genes and leave the rest unexplained. The sample yields a few million clones; approximately 93% were counted once. The ten most abundant clones make up under 0.45% of the sample. Input material: naive CD4+ T cells from PBMCs. The sample's cell subset or site label, in plain terms: CD45RA+ positively selected. The receptors stem from a man aged 18 to 30 in good health. Some clones in this sample may be carry-over from other donors' samples.

This rearrangement joins TRBV5-1 to TRBJ1-2, with D uncertain. Per germline, CDR1 SGHRS and CDR2 YFSETQ. The V end lost 8 bases, the J end lost 3 bases, and 17 bases lay between the germline ends. The CDR3 covers 14 residues. The CDR3, as DNA: TGCGCCAGTCTCAAGATCGACGAGGACTATGGCTACACCTTC. Residues: CASLKIDEDYGYTF.

The chain uses TRBV5-4 and TRBJ1-1; D not certain. CDR3 length: 13 amino acids. The germline V gene encodes CDR1 SGHNT and CDR2 YYREEE (reference sequence). Trimming cost V 4 bases and J 5 bases, with 12 bases left between them. The CDR3 bases are TGTGCCAGCAGCCAAGAGTGGGTGACTGAAGCTTTCTTT. This sequence encodes CASSQEWVTEAFF.

This clone came up once. The chain uses TRBV2 and TRBJ1-5, with D tentatively TRBD1 (6 bases). This CDR3 has 16 residues. V was shortened by 5 bases and J by 0 bases, with 14 bases between the two germline ends. Per germline, CDR1 SNHLY and CDR2 FYNNEI. The DNA of the CDR3 is TGTGCCAGCAGTTGGGACACCACTTATAGCAATCAGCCCCAGCATTTT. Its protein is CASSWDTTYSNQPQHF.

Details on this clone: Other DNA sequences in this sample translate to the same CDR3. V and J are TRBV18 and TRBJ1-5; D perhaps matches TRBD1 (5 bases). The CDR3 extends over 15 amino acids. Germline V gives CDR1 KGHSH, CDR2 LQKENI. The V end was cut by 0 bases, the J end by 2 bases, with 8 bases between. CDR3 in DNA: TGTGCCAGCTCACCACCGGGGGGGGGCAATCAGCCCCAGCATTTT. Its protein is CASSPPGGGNQPQHF.

About this clone itself: The same CDR3 can be traced to other DNA sequences in this sample. This rearrangement joins TRBV9 to TRBJ2-1, with 7 nucleotides matching TRBD2. V shed 0 bases and J 4 bases; nucleotides not matched to a gene: 1. This CDR3 is 14 amino acids long. Germline assignment: CDR1 SGDLS and CDR2 YYNGEE. The CDR3 sequence is CASSVGDYYNEQFF. CDR3 in DNA: TGTGCCAGCAGCGTAGGGGACTATTACAATGAGCAGTTCTTC.

The chain uses TRBV7-9 and TRBJ2-7; D possibly corresponds to TRBD2 (5 bases). The CDR3 is 14 amino acids. Germline CDR1 SEHNR, CDR2 FQNEAQ (reference sequence). Between the trimmed V and J ends, which lost 3 bases and 6 bases, there was a span of 15 bases. The CDR3 is CASSFSGNRGEQYF. CDR3 nucleotide sequence: TGTGCCAGCAGCTTTTCCGGGAATCGAGGCGAGCAGTACTTC.

This clone was seen only once. The rearrangement uses TRBV25-1 and TRBJ1-2; D not certain. In germline, CDR1 is MGHDK, CDR2 SYGVNS. CDR3 length: 13 amino acids. V lost 3 bases and J 8 bases, leaving 13 bases between the germline ends. The CDR3 region is CASSDRHAWGYTF. The DNA for the CDR3 is TGTGCCAGCAGTGACAGACACGCCTGGGGCTACACCTTC.

This clone is a singleton in its sample. This chain uses TRBV10-3 with TRBJ1-5; the D is unclear. The germline V gene encodes CDR1 ENHRY and CDR2 SYGVKD. The CDR3 is 12 amino acids. The germline V and J ends were trimmed by 0 bases and 12 bases, with 9 bases remaining between them. CDR3 bases: TGTGCCATCAGTGAGTCTGGTCTGAACCAGCATTTT. It codes for CAISESGLNQHF.

This rearrangement joins TRBV10-1 to TRBJ2-3; perhaps TRBD2 as D (5 bases). The length of the CDR3 is 15 residues. V dropped 0 bases and J dropped 2 bases, with 9 bases sitting between them. Germline V CDR1 and CDR2: WNHNN, SYGVQD (reference sequence). In nucleotides, the CDR3 is TGCGCCAGCAGTGAGTCTGGACTCAACACAGATACGCAGTATTTT. This encodes CASSESGLNTDTQYF.

This clone was observed a single time. This sequence joins TRBV6-6 and TRBJ1-2; D is ambiguous. The CDR3 consists of 15 residues. Trimming took off 2 bases at V and 2 bases at J, with 12 bases between the two ends. Germline CDR1 is MNHNY and CDR2 is SVGAGI (reference sequence). The CDR3 nucleotides read TGTGCCAGCAGTTACGACGGGGAGCCGAACTATGGCTACACCTTC. Its translation: CASSYDGEPNYGYTF.

This rearrangement joins TRBV11-2 to TRBJ2-1, with D possibly TRBD1 on 6 matching bases. This CDR3 is 14 amino acids long. Looked up from germline, CDR1 is SGHAT and CDR2 is FQNNGV. The V and J ends lost 5 bases and 2 bases respectively, with 10 bases between them. CDR3: CASSPQGAYNEQFF. The CDR3 bases are TGTGCCAGCAGCCCACAGGGAGCCTACAATGAGCAGTTCTTC.

The chain carries TRBV19 and TRBJ1-2; no firm D call. Looked up from germline, CDR1 is LNHDA and CDR2 is SQIVND (reference sequence). CDR3 size: 17 residues. With 3 bases removed from V and 0 bases from J, the gap between germline ends came to 17 bases. The CDR3 protein is CASSIRGGQQPNYGYTF. The DNA of the CDR3 is TGTGCCAGTAGTATCCGGGGAGGTCAGCAACCTAACTATGGCTACACCTTC.

A word on this clone: Different DNA sequences within this sample yield the same CDR3. The rearrangement joins TRBV7-3 to TRBJ2-1; 14 positions agree with TRBD2. The junction had 7 bases not matched to a gene; V was cut back by 5 bases and J by 10 bases. Germline V gene lookup returns CDR1 SGHTA and CDR2 FQGTGA. The CDR3 length is 15 residues. The DNA of the CDR3 is TGTGCCAGCAGCCTTGGGACTAGCGGGAGAGGGGAGCAGTTCTTC. It is translated as CASSLGTSGRGEQFF.

This clone turned up a few times. The V call is TRBV19, the J call TRBJ1-5, with 9 positions matching TRBD1. The CDR3 is 15 amino acids. Germline CDR1 reads LNHDA; CDR2 reads SQIVND (reference sequence). J gave up 3 bases and V 4 bases, and 4 bases lay outside the gene matches. The CDR3 nucleotides read TGTGCCAGTAGTACCGGGACAGGGCCCAATCAGCCCCAGCATTTT. Amino acids: CASSTGTGPNQPQHF.

V usage is TRBV9 and J usage is TRBJ2-5; D is tentatively TRBD1 or TRBD2 (5 bases each). V dropped 4 bases and J dropped 5 bases, with 15 bases sitting between them. The length of the CDR3 is 14 residues. Germline V CDR1 and CDR2: SGDLS, YYNGEE. The CDR3, as DNA: TGTGCCAGCAGCCCCCTGGGGGATCGGGAGACCCAGTACTTC. Translating it yields CASSPLGDRETQYF.